This T cell receptor (beta chain) is drawn from a study of cytomegalovirus exposure and HLA in healthy donors. Researchers ran the PCR with 60 Vbeta and 13 Jbeta primers. The repertoire was sequenced with immunoSEQ multiplex PCR; TCRdb's copy has only in-frame clones and lacks some. The sample lists some 96,000 clones, 64% seen once, with around 3.5% in the top ten. Trimming removed 6 bases from V and 1 base from J, with 6 bases in between. The CDR3 has 12 residues. Germline V gene sequence: CDR1 MNHEY, CDR2 SMNVEV (reference sequence). The sequence was obtained from a man in his 60s in good health and CMV-seronegative. Sequencing was done on a sample of PBMCs. The chain combines TRBV27 with TRBJ1-2; no reliable D call. The CDR3 protein is CASSRDNYGYTF. The CDR3 DNA is TGTGCCAGCAGCCGAGATAACTATGGCTACACCTTC.